This T cell receptor beta chain was sequenced in a study of human T cells and chemical hapten exposure. Study overall: Read at 6 days, the patch tests placed 0.01% DPC on the upper back.

Individual cDNA molecules had unique molecular identifiers attached to them by the library. Each CDR3 protein gets one entry after TCRdb re-called the RACE reads with MiXCR. In the table there are roughly 380,000 distinct CDR3 sequences, approximately 5.1% of which are singletons. The ends lost 1 base at V and 2 bases at J; junction bases unmatched: 4. From germline, CDR1 is SQVTM and CDR2 ANQGSEA. CDR3 length: 15 residues. Time point: patch test 1, 2 weeks after DPC sensitization. The treatment denotes: therapeutic diphenylcyclopropenone sensitization with weekly scalp DPC. Study conclusions and caveats: Donors' alopecia may make their immune response differ from healthy people's.

Many counts were recorded for this clonotype. What it recognizes is unknown. This TCR derives from a woman aged 45-59 years with alopecia areata. Some clones in this sample may be carry-over from other donors' samples. The J gene is TRBJ2-1, the V gene TRBV29-1; TRBD2 aligns across 8 bases. The source was whole blood, collected in connection with sensitization to the hapten diphenylcyclopropenone (DPC). The CDR3 DNA sequence: TGCAGCGTTGAAGGACAGCGGGGGACCTACAATGAGCAGTTCTTC. This gives the protein CSVEGQRGTYNEQFF.